These 18 T cell receptor beta chains were all obtained from the same sample, sequenced in a study of lymphopenia after photon versus proton radiotherapy. Sequenced by immunoSEQ multiplex PCR; TCRdb stores in-frame clones only, minus some. The sample includes 37,000 or so clones, more than 75% of them seen just once. This sample comprised peripheral blood, obtained from a patient treated with photon-based radiotherapy. Receptors originate from a man over 45 with gastric cancer.

This clone was recorded a few times. The V and J genes are TRBV29-1 and TRBJ1-1; D remains ambiguous. V lost 1 base, J lost 5 bases, and 11 bases lay in between. This CDR3 contains 13 residues. Germline-derived CDR1 and CDR2 are SQVTM and ANQGSEA. CDR3 in amino acids: CSVEGGFGTEAFF. The CDR3 DNA is TGCAGCGTTGAAGGAGGGTTCGGTACTGAAGCTTTCTTT.

The rearrangement uses TRBV7-8 and TRBJ2-7; a weak D match, TRBD2 (5 bases). The germline V gene encodes CDR1 SGHVS and CDR2 FQNEAQ. With 7 bases removed from V and 2 bases from J, the gap between germline ends came to 15 bases. The CDR3 has 14 amino acids. The chain's CDR3 is CASTIRRETYEQYF. The DNA of the CDR3 is TGTGCCAGCACCATTCGAAGGGAGACCTACGAGCAGTACTTC.

The chain links TRBV5-4 to TRBJ1-6; 7 nucleotides align to TRBD1. The CDR3 contains 15 residues. CDR1 and CDR2 (germline): SGHNT, YYREEE (reference sequence). The junction had 8 bases not matched to a gene; V was cut back by 4 bases and J by 7 bases. The CDR3 nucleotides are TGTGCCAGCAGCCGACAGGGAGGGGTAAATTCACCCCTCCACTTT. It specifies CASSRQGGVNSPLHF.

The chain uses TRBV6-5 and TRBJ2-7, with 12 bases lining up with TRBD1. The junction had 8 bases not matched to a gene; V was cut back by 6 bases and J by 5 bases. Per the germline V gene, CDR1 is MNHEY and CDR2 is SVGAGI. This CDR3 has 15 residues. CDR3 nucleotides: TGTGCCAGCAGCCTTAGGGGGACAGGGGGCGACGAGCAGTACTTC. Its protein is CASSLRGTGGDEQYF.

The chain joins TRBV19 to TRBJ2-1, with D unclear. Germline CDR1 is LNHDA and CDR2 is SQIVND (reference sequence). Trimming removed 6 bases at V and 2 bases at J, with 14 bases between. This CDR3 is built from 15 residues. CDR3 in amino acids: CASRSPAWPYNEQFF. The CDR3 bases are TGTGCCAGTAGGTCTCCAGCGTGGCCCTACAATGAGCAGTTCTTC.

This chain links TRBV28 with TRBJ2-1; 10 bases are a match to TRBD2. Germline V gene data show CDR1 as MDHEN and CDR2 as SYDVKM. With V trimmed by 3 bases and J by 4 bases, 9 bases remained unmatched. This CDR3 spans 17 amino acids. The CDR3 protein is CASSFGLAGDPYNEQFF. CDR3 DNA: TGTGCCAGCAGTTTTGGTCTAGCGGGAGACCCTTACAATGAGCAGTTCTTC.

The rearrangement links TRBV18 to TRBJ2-5; D uncertain. CDR1 is KGHSH and CDR2 is LQKENI in the germline V gene. Trimming cost V 3 bases and J 4 bases, with 9 bases left between them. This CDR3 is 13 amino acids long. The CDR3 reads CASSPGLRETQYF. In nucleotides, the CDR3 is TGTGCCAGCTCACCCGGGCTACGAGAGACCCAGTACTTC.

The J gene is TRBJ2-7, the V gene TRBV12-2; the DNA was not compared with TRBD2, the D call given in the table. TRBV12-2 is flagged as a pseudogene. The CDR3 has 16 residues. CDR3 sequence reads: CASRLIHGLAGQEQYF. The CDR3 DNA is TGTGCAAGTCGCCTTATTCACGGACTAGCGGGACAAGAGCAGTACTTC.

The chain employs TRBV5-4 and TRBJ2-1, with D maybe TRBD2 (5 bases). The CDR3 sequence is 15 residues long. V shed 4 bases and J shed 7 bases, with 18 bases lying between them. CDR1 is SGHNT, CDR2 YYREEE, per germline (reference sequence). The DNA for the CDR3 is TGTGCCAGCAGCCGCACCGGTGGGCCGGGGAATGAGCAGTTCTTC. Its translation is CASSRTGGPGNEQFF. Full variable domain (remainder filled in from reference TRBV5-4 and TRBJ2-1): ETGVTQSPTHLIKTRGQQVTLRCSSQSGHNTVSWYQQALGQGPQFIFQYYREEENGRGNFPPRFSGLQFPNYSSELNVNALELDDSALYLCASSRTGGPGNEQFFGPGTRLTVL.

This clone appeared a few times. The V call is TRBV5-1, the J call TRBJ2-6; 8 bases are a match to TRBD2. CDR1 and CDR2 (germline): SGHRS, YFSETQ. The ends lost 4 bases at V and 1 base at J; junction bases unmatched: 10. The CDR3 covers 18 residues. Here the CDR3 reads CASSVSGSAGSGANVLTF. CDR3 in DNA: TGCGCCAGCAGCGTAAGCGGGAGTGCTGGGTCTGGGGCCAACGTCCTGACTTTC.

This clone was observed a few times. J is TRBJ2-2 and V is TRBV29-1; 9 nucleotides agree with TRBD2. This CDR3 has 14 residues. The germline CDR1 and CDR2 sequences are SQVTM and ANQGSEA. The J segment lost 4 bases and the V segment lost 4 bases, leaving 4 bases of the junction unmatched. The DNA for the CDR3 is TGCAGCGTTGCCGGGACTAGCATCACCGGGGAGCTGTTTTTT. Translating it yields CSVAGTSITGELFF.

The CDR3 protein is CASSQTGFANTGELFF. The CDR3 DNA is TGCGCCAGCAGCCAAACAGGTTTCGCGAACACCGGGGAGCTGTTTTTT. The chain has TRBV4-1 and TRBJ2-2; D is possibly TRBD1 (5 bases). With 2 bases removed from V and 0 bases from J, the gap between germline ends came to 10 bases. This CDR3 comprises 16 residues. Germline values: CDR1 MGHRA, CDR2 YSYEKL.

V gene TRBV7-2 combines with J gene TRBJ2-1; 10 nucleotides line up with TRBD2. CDR1 is SGHTA and CDR2 is FQGNSA in the germline V gene. There are 16 residues in the CDR3. V shed 5 bases and J 4 bases; nucleotides not matched to a gene: 8. CDR3 DNA: TGTGCCAGCAGCCCCCCTCTAGCGGGAGCGTACAATGAGCAGTTCTTC. Translated, it gives CASSPPLAGAYNEQFF. Full variable domain (remainder filled in from reference TRBV7-2 and TRBJ2-1): GAGVSQSPSNKVTEKGKDVELRCDPISGHTALYWYRQSLGQGLEFLIYFQGNSAPDKSGLPSDRFSAERTGGSVSTLTIQRTQQEDSAVYLCASSPPLAGAYNEQFFGPGTRLTVL.

The chain carries TRBV5-4 and TRBJ1-3; 10 bases align to TRBD1. Trimming took 4 bases from V and 0 from J; bases not matched to a gene: 7. The CDR3 runs to 17 residues. Germline V gene sequence: CDR1 SGHNT, CDR2 YYREEE (reference sequence). The CDR3 coding sequence is TGTGCCAGCAGCGCTCGGGACAGGGGAATCTCTGGAAACACCATATATTTT. It translates to CASSARDRGISGNTIYF. Together with reference TRBV5-4 and TRBJ1-3, the CDR3 gives the full variable domain: ETGVTQSPTHLIKTRGQQVTLRCSSQSGHNTVSWYQQALGQGPQFIFQYYREEENGRGNFPPRFSGLQFPNYSSELNVNALELDDSALYLCASSARDRGISGNTIYFGEGSWLTVV.

The chain couples TRBV18 to TRBJ2-7; D remains unclear. The CDR3 consists of 11 residues. Germline CDR1 reads KGHSH; CDR2 reads LQKENI. Trimming took 3 bases from V and 4 from J, leaving 4 bases between them. The CDR3 loop is CASSPDYEQYF. In DNA form, the CDR3 reads TGTGCCAGCTCACCCGATTACGAGCAGTACTTC.

The rearrangement joins TRBV16 to TRBJ2-1; D is tentatively TRBD1 or TRBD2 (6 bases each). The CDR3 consists of 13 residues. With 1 base removed from V and 8 bases from J, the gap between germline ends came to 9 bases. The germline V gene encodes CDR1 KGHSY and CDR2 FQNENV. CDR3 amino acids: CASSQWGADEQFF. Written as DNA, the CDR3 is TGTGCCAGCAGCCAATGGGGGGCGGATGAGCAGTTCTTC.

The count of this clone is one. The chain uses TRBV7-8 and TRBJ2-2; a possible D gene is TRBD2 (5 bases). The germline CDR1 and CDR2 sequences are SGHVS and FQNEAQ. The CDR3 runs 16 residues. The V end was cut by 1 base, the J end by 3 bases, with 12 bases between. The CDR3 bases are TGTGCCAGCAGCTTAGGAGGGTCCGGCTACACCGGGGAGCTGTTTTTT. This gives the protein CASSLGGSGYTGELFF.

The chain carries TRBV6-6 and TRBJ2-7; D remains unclear. Germline CDR1 and CDR2: MNHNY and SVGAGI (reference sequence). This CDR3 comprises 11 residues. V lost 5 bases and J 6 bases, leaving 8 bases between the germline ends. The CDR3 region has the DNA TGTGCCAGCAGTCTCCGTCTCGAGCAGTACTTC. Amino acids: CASSLRLEQYF.